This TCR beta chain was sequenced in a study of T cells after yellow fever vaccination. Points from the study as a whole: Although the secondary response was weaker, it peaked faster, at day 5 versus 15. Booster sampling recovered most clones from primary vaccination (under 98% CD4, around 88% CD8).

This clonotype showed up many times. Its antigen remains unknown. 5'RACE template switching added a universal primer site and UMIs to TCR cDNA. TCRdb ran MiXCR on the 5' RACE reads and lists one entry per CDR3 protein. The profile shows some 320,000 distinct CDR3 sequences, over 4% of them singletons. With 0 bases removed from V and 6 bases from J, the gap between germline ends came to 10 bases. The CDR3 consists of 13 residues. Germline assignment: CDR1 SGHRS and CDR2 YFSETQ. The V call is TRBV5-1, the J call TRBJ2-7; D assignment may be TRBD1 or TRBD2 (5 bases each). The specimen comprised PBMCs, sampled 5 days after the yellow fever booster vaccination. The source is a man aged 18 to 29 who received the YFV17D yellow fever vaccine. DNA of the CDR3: TGCGCCAGCAGCTTGGCAGCAGGGACCGAGCAGTACGTC. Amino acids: CASSLAAGTEQYV.